This passage covers 27 T cell receptor beta chains from one sample sequenced in a study of cytomegalovirus exposure and HLA in healthy donors. The PCR ran on 60 Vbeta and 13 Jbeta primers. Libraries were prepared by immunoSEQ multiplex PCR; TCRdb keeps only in-frame clonotypes and omits some of them. The sample lists 100,000 to 150,000 clones, around three quarters occurring once. The sequencing input was PBMCs. The receptors were sampled from a woman between 40 and 55 years old in good health and CMV-seronegative.

This sequence joins TRBV2 and TRBJ2-3, with 12 bases aligning to TRBD2. V lost 6 bases, J lost 9 bases, and 7 bases stayed unmatched. Germline values: CDR1 SNHLY, CDR2 FYNNEI. CDR3 size: 14 residues. As DNA, the CDR3 is TGTGCCAGCAGCCACGGACTAGCGGGGAAGACGCAGTATTTT. It translates to CASSHGLAGKTQYF.

This clone has only one observation. The rearrangement joins TRBV6-5 to TRBJ1-5; maybe TRBD1 (6 bases). This CDR3 contains 13 residues. Germline V gene lookup returns CDR1 MNHEY and CDR2 SVGAGI. V was clipped by 7 bases and J by 5 bases, with 12 bases between them. The CDR3 protein is CASINREYQPQHF. DNA for the CDR3: TGTGCCAGCATCAACAGGGAGTATCAGCCCCAGCATTTT.

Concerning this clone itself: One end of the junction is discordant with germline, which a read error may explain. The V gene is TRBV28, the J gene TRBJ2-3, with D perhaps TRBD2 (6 bases). CDR3 size: 12 residues. Germline assignment: CDR1 MDHEN and CDR2 SYDVKM. The DNA for the CDR3 is TGTGCCAGCGGGGGGAGCACGGATACGCAGTATTTT. This codes for CASGGSTDTQYF.

V is TRBV9 and J is TRBJ1-2; tentatively, D is TRBD1 (6 bases). The CDR3 has 14 residues. Germline V lookup: CDR1 SGDLS, CDR2 YYNGEE. The V end lost 6 bases, the J end lost 3 bases, and 15 bases lay between the germline ends. The CDR3 spells CASKGGALDYGYTF. The CDR3 nucleotides read TGTGCCAGCAAAGGGGGGGCCTTGGACTATGGCTACACCTTC.

The chain carries TRBV6-5 and TRBJ1-1, with D maybe TRBD1 (6 bases). This CDR3 region has 13 residues. V lost 5 bases and J lost 4, with 11 bases in between. Looked up from germline, CDR1 is MNHEY and CDR2 is SVGAGI. This CDR3 reads CASSNRVSTEAFF. The CDR3 DNA is TGTGCCAGCAGTAACAGGGTGAGCACTGAAGCTTTCTTT.

The rearrangement links TRBV9 to TRBJ2-3, with 7 bases identical to TRBD2. After removal of 1 base from V and 1 base from J, the junction contained 9 bases not matched to a gene. The germline V gene has CDR1 SGDLS and CDR2 YYNGEE. This CDR3 has 17 residues. The CDR3 nucleotides are TGTGCCAGCAGCGTACCGGCTAGCGGTATAGGCACAGATACGCAGTATTTT. Translated, it gives CASSVPASGIGTDTQYF.

This clone was seen a single time. This chain links TRBV28 with TRBJ2-2, with D perhaps TRBD1 (5 bases). Germline loops: CDR1 MDHEN, CDR2 SYDVKM. The V and J ends lost 10 bases and 1 base respectively, with 16 bases between them. The CDR3 has 15 residues. Here the CDR3 reads CATIKRRVNTGELFF. The CDR3 DNA is TGTGCCACCATAAAGCGCAGGGTGAACACCGGGGAGCTGTTTTTT.

This chain connects TRBV6-5 to TRBJ2-7; weak D call: TRBD2 (7 bases). The germline V gene encodes CDR1 MNHEY and CDR2 SVGAGI. This CDR3 comprises 15 residues. V was shortened by 10 bases and J by 4 bases, with 23 bases between the two germline ends. CDR3 amino acids: CATRRGAGAQYEQYF. For the CDR3, the DNA is TGTGCCACCCGGCGGGGTGCGGGGGCCCAGTACGAGCAGTACTTC.

This chain connects TRBV19 to TRBJ2-1, with 9 bases identical to TRBD1. Germline V gene data show CDR1 as LNHDA and CDR2 as SQIVND (reference sequence). Germline trimming cut 9 bases from V and 3 bases from J; bases unmatched to any gene: 6. This CDR3 comprises 14 residues. The CDR3 DNA reads TGTGCCAGCCGGGACAGGGTTTTCTACAATGAGCAGTTCTTC. It specifies CASRDRVFYNEQFF.

The chain joins TRBV10-2 to TRBJ1-5; D unresolved. Between the trimmed V and J ends, which lost 4 bases and 3 bases, there was a span of 10 bases. The CDR3 is 14 amino acids. The germline CDR1 and CDR2 sequences are WSHSY and SAAADI. The CDR3, as DNA: TGCGCCAGCAGTGGATCCAGGAACAATCAGCCCCAGCATTTT. Translated: CASSGSRNNQPQHF.

This chain uses TRBV13 with TRBJ2-3, with D perhaps TRBD2 (7 bases). The CDR3 is 16 residues long. From germline, CDR1 is PRHDT and CDR2 FYEKMQ (reference sequence). Trimming left V 4 bases short and J 0 bases short, with 14 bases between. CDR3 loop: CASSSGRGLSTDTQYF. CDR3 sequence (DNA): TGTGCCAGCAGCTCCGGGCGGGGGCTTAGCACAGATACGCAGTATTTT. The entire variable domain, with the rest obtained from reference TRBV13 and TRBJ2-3, is as follows: AAGVIQSPRHLIKEKRETATLKCYPIPRHDTVYWYQQGPGQDPQFLISFYEKMQSDKGSIPDRFSAQQFSDYHSELNMSSLELGDSALYFCASSSGRGLSTDTQYFGPGTRLTVL.

CDR3 loop: CASSFTGGGTEAFF. In DNA form, the CDR3 reads TGTGCCAGCAGCTTCACAGGGGGCGGCACTGAAGCTTTCTTT. The chain has TRBV11-2 and TRBJ1-1, with 9 positions matching TRBD1. The CDR3 sequence is 14 residues long. The V and J ends lost 3 bases and 4 bases, in that order; junction bases with no gene match: 3. Germline V gives CDR1 SGHAT, CDR2 FQNNGV.

The V gene is TRBV11-3, the J gene TRBJ2-5; 11 bases map to TRBD2. The CDR3 sequence is 15 residues long. V lost 5 bases to trimming and J lost 10 bases; unmatched junction nucleotides: 12. Germline loops: CDR1 SGHNT, CDR2 YENEEA. The CDR3 here is CASSPLAGDCNGQYF. Written as DNA, the CDR3 is TGTGCCAGCAGCCCACTAGCGGGAGATTGTAATGGCCAGTACTTC. Full variable domain (rest looked up from reference TRBV11-3 and TRBJ2-5): EAGVVQSPRYKIIEKKQPVAFWCNPISGHNTLYWYLQNLGQGPELLIRYENEEAVDDSQLPKDRFSAERLKGVDSTLKIQPAELGDSAVYLCASSPLAGDCNGQYFGPGTRLLVL.

V gene TRBV28 combines with J gene TRBJ1-2; 8 bases align to TRBD1. Germline lookup yields CDR1 MDHEN and CDR2 SYDVKM. The CDR3 has 15 amino acids. V was clipped by 6 bases and J by 6 bases; unmatched bases: 12. CDR3 sequence: CASSLGTGGGNGYTF. The CDR3 DNA follows: TGTGCCAGCAGCCTTGGGACAGGTGGGGGGAATGGCTACACCTTC.

This rearrangement joins TRBV6-6 to TRBJ2-3; 9 nucleotides line up with TRBD2. The V gene's germline CDR1 is MNHNY and CDR2 SVGAGI (reference sequence). The CDR3 runs 15 residues. The J segment lost 2 bases and the V segment lost 6 bases, leaving 6 bases of the junction unmatched. CDR3 region: CASSYLAGHTDTQYF. CDR3 bases: TGTGCCAGCAGCTACCTAGCGGGGCACACAGATACGCAGTATTTT.

V usage is TRBV2 and J usage is TRBJ2-5; D not certain. V was shortened by 1 base and J by 0 bases, with 6 bases between the two germline ends. This CDR3 is built from 14 residues. Germline assignment: CDR1 SNHLY and CDR2 FYNNEI. The CDR3 DNA reads as TGTGCCAGCAGTGAAGTATGGCACCAAGAGACCCAGTACTTC. This gives the protein CASSEVWHQETQYF.

The chain combines TRBV11-2 with TRBJ2-7; 8 bases fit TRBD1. Trimming took 0 bases from V and 3 from J; bases not matched to a gene: 4. Germline CDR1 reads SGHAT; CDR2 reads FQNNGV. The CDR3 loop spans 15 amino acids. The CDR3 region has the DNA TGTGCCAGCAGCTTAGAATCCGGGACAGGCTACGAGCAGTACTTC. Amino acids: CASSLESGTGYEQYF.

V gene TRBV29-1 combines with J gene TRBJ2-7; weak D call: TRBD2 (6 bases). The germline V gene encodes CDR1 SQVTM and CDR2 ANQGSEA. The CDR3 sequence is 12 residues long. Trimming took 6 bases from V and 3 from J, leaving 12 bases between them. The CDR3 reads CSVTTRFYEQYF. The DNA for the CDR3 is TGCAGCGTCACGACTAGATTCTACGAGCAGTACTTC.

The CDR3 here is CASKTGGVDNEKLFF. CDR3 nucleotides: TGTGCCAGCAAAACTGGGGGGGTCGATAATGAAAAACTGTTTTTT. The rearrangement joins TRBV6-1 to TRBJ1-4, with D maybe TRBD1 (5 bases). The CDR3 contains 15 residues. The germline V gene encodes CDR1 MNHNS and CDR2 SASEGT. V lost 7 bases to trimming and J lost 4 bases, with 16 bases between them.

The V gene is TRBV18, the J gene TRBJ1-1, with TRBD1 matching over 7 bases. In germline, CDR1 is KGHSH, CDR2 LQKENI. This CDR3 is built from 14 residues. Unmatched junction bases numbered 11, after V lost 3 bases and J lost 10 bases. The CDR3 coding sequence is TGTGCCAGCTCACCCTCGAGGGGGCCCGAAGGAGCTTTCTTT. Protein: CASSPSRGPEGAFF.

J is TRBJ2-2 and V is TRBV10-2, with a tentative D call TRBD2 (5 bases). Trimming removed 6 bases from V and 3 bases from J, with 11 bases in between. This CDR3 region has 14 residues. Germline assignment: CDR1 WSHSY and CDR2 SAAADI. This chain's CDR3 is CASRIGLYTGELFF. The CDR3 region has the DNA TGCGCCAGCAGAATCGGACTTTACACCGGGGAGCTGTTTTTT.

This clone has only one observation. This chain connects TRBV5-1 to TRBJ1-1, with 8 bases lining up with TRBD1. Unmatched junction bases numbered 7, after V lost 5 bases and J lost 1 base. The CDR3 contains 15 residues. Per germline, CDR1 SGHRS and CDR2 YFSETQ. The CDR3 loop is CASSFGQGQNTEAFF. DNA for the CDR3: TGCGCCAGCAGTTTCGGACAGGGCCAGAACACTGAAGCTTTCTTT. The variable domain in full, with the rest retrieved from reference TRBV5-1 and TRBJ1-1, is KAGVTQTPRYLIKTRGQQVTLSCSPISGHRSVSWYQQTPGQGLQFLFEYFSETQRNKGNFPGRFSGRQFSNSRSEMNVSTLELGDSALYLCASSFGQGQNTEAFFGQGTRLTVV.

As concerns this clone: A read error may account for a junction end that differs from germline. This sequence joins TRBV7-9 and TRBJ2-5; tentatively, D is TRBD1 (6 bases). The CDR3 consists of 13 residues. Germline V gene sequence: CDR1 SEHNR, CDR2 FQNEAQ (reference sequence). Here the CDR3 DNA reads TGTTCCAGCAGCTACAGGGATCAAGAGACCCAGTACTTC. This encodes CSSSYRDQETQYF.

The chain recombines TRBV7-3 with TRBJ2-1, with 9 bases lining up with TRBD2. The CDR3 covers 14 residues. The germline V gene encodes CDR1 SGHTA and CDR2 FQGTGA. The V and J ends lost 5 bases and 8 bases, in that order; junction bases with no gene match: 7. DNA of the CDR3: TGTGCCAGCAGCCGCGCGGGCGGGAGGGATGAGCAGTTCTTC. Its protein is CASSRAGGRDEQFF.

The CDR3 is CAWDSGYTF. CDR3 DNA sequence: TGTGCCTGGGACAGTGGCTACACCTTC. V gene TRBV30 combines with J gene TRBJ1-2, with D perhaps TRBD1 (5 bases). Trimming removed 5 bases at V and 7 bases at J, with 5 bases between. Germline CDR1 GTSNPN, CDR2 SVGIG (reference sequence). The CDR3 has 9 residues. Complete variable domain (other parts from reference TRBV30 and TRBJ1-2): SQTIHQWPATLVQPVGSPLSLECTVEGTSNPNLYWYRQAAGRGLQLLFYSVGIGQISSEVPQNLSASRPQDRQFILSSKKLLLSDSGFYLCAWDSGYTFGSGTRLTVV.

The chain links TRBV6-1 to TRBJ1-1; D not resolved. The germline V and J ends were trimmed by 4 bases and 4 bases, with 13 bases remaining between them. This CDR3 comprises 14 residues. Per the germline V gene, CDR1 is MNHNS and CDR2 is SASEGT. CDR3 in amino acids: CASSASAGITEAFF. CDR3 bases: TGTGCCAGCAGTGCGAGTGCCGGGATCACTGAAGCTTTCTTT.

The chain links TRBV28 to TRBJ1-1; D remains ambiguous. Germline V lookup: CDR1 MDHEN, CDR2 SYDVKM. The CDR3 runs 15 residues. The V end lost 5 bases, the J end lost 3 bases, and 16 bases lay between the germline ends. Written as DNA, the CDR3 is TGTGCCAGCAGTACCCAAGGAGGTGGAGACACTGAAGCTTTCTTT. Its translation is CASSTQGGGDTEAFF.